Below are 23 T cell receptor beta chains sequenced from a single sample in a study of T cell repertoires in cytomegalovirus infection. MiXCR, run by TCRdb on the reads, gives a single entry per CDR3 protein. The table includes roughly 340,000 distinct CDR3 sequences, 25% to 30% detected once. No cognate antigen is known for these TCRs. Sequenced material: cultured PBMCs, taken from culture after CMV antigen stimulation. These receptors came from a human donor in good health (CMV status not recorded). Some clones in this sample may be carry-over from other donors' samples.

This clonotype was recorded a few times. CDR3 loop: CSAKIQGSNYGYTF. The CDR3 nucleotides are TGCAGTGCTAAGATTCAGGGGAGTAACTATGGCTACACCTTC. The genes are TRBV20-1 and TRBJ1-2; D is possibly TRBD1 (6 bases). Trimming removed 4 bases from V and 1 base from J, with 13 bases in between. Per germline, CDR1 DFQATT and CDR2 SNEGSKA (reference sequence). This CDR3 has 14 residues.

Regarding this clonotype: With a much larger clone just one base away, this may be a read error. This chain connects TRBV7-3 to TRBJ1-1; D not resolved. Germline loops: CDR1 SGHTA, CDR2 FQGTGA. The ends were cut back, 2 bases at V and 6 bases at J, with 4 bases in the middle. This CDR3 is 11 amino acids long. The CDR3 region has the DNA TGTGCCAGCAGCTTATATGCTGAAGCTTTCTTT. Translated: CASSLYAEAFF.

The CDR3 DNA follows: TGTGCCAGCAGCTTAGCTTACAGGTTAAACGGTGGCTACACCTTC. Protein: CASSLAYRLNGGYTF. The chain combines TRBV7-9 with TRBJ1-2; D might be TRBD1 (5 bases). The CDR3 length is 15 residues. V lost 0 bases to trimming and J lost 7 bases, with 15 bases between them. The V gene's germline CDR1 is SEHNR and CDR2 FQNEAQ (reference sequence).

The chain links TRBV30 to TRBJ1-6; the D is unclear. The V end lost 1 base, the J end lost 7 bases, and 5 bases lay between the germline ends. This CDR3 is built from 12 residues. Germline CDR1 GTSNPN, CDR2 SVGIG (reference sequence). CDR3 in DNA: TGTGCCTGGAGTGAGATGAATTCACCCCTCCACTTT. This translates into CAWSEMNSPLHF.

Only a few counts were recorded for this clonotype. This chain links TRBV6-1 with TRBJ2-7; D may correspond to TRBD1 or TRBD2 (5 bases each). The V and J ends lost 5 bases and 3 bases respectively, with 11 bases between them. Germline CDR1 MNHNS, CDR2 SASEGT. This CDR3 spans 13 amino acids. CDR3 protein: CASSRDGIYEQYF. CDR3 nucleotides: TGTGCCAGCAGTCGGGACGGCATCTACGAGCAGTACTTC.

In this sample, this clonotype turned up many times. The chain combines TRBV28 with TRBJ1-4; perhaps TRBD1 as D (5 bases). V dropped 5 bases and J dropped 7 bases, with 14 bases sitting between them. This CDR3 region has 14 residues. Germline CDR1 reads MDHEN; CDR2 reads SYDVKM. The CDR3 loop reads CASSPPTRGEKLFF. DNA for the CDR3: TGTGCCAGCAGTCCCCCGACGAGGGGTGAAAAACTGTTTTTT.

This clonotype has just a few counts. The chain has TRBV28 and TRBJ2-7; 7 positions agree with TRBD1. CDR3 length: 11 residues. CDR1 MDHEN and CDR2 SYDVKM come from the germline V gene. Losses at the gene ends were 6 bases for V and 6 bases for J; bases not matched to a gene: 2. The CDR3 protein is CASSDRVEQYF. The CDR3 bases are TGTGCCAGCAGCGACAGGGTCGAGCAGTACTTC.

This clonotype appeared once. V usage is TRBV3-1 and J usage is TRBJ2-1; 10 bases match TRBD2. V was clipped by 0 bases and J by 8 bases; unmatched bases: 10. CDR3 length: 17 amino acids. Germline values: CDR1 LGHDT, CDR2 YNNKEL (reference sequence). For the CDR3, the DNA is TGTGCCAGCAGCCAAGATCTATTGACTAGCGGGTTGGATGAGCAGTTCTTC. Protein product: CASSQDLLTSGLDEQFF.

V gene TRBV5-5 combines with J gene TRBJ2-6; the match to TRBD1 covers 7 bases. Trimming at V came to 2 bases and at J to 17 bases, leaving 10 bases not matched to a gene. Germline V lookup: CDR1 SGHKS, CDR2 YYEKEE (reference sequence). This CDR3 has 13 amino acids. The CDR3: CASSFIRTGPLTF. CDR3 in DNA: TGTGCCAGCAGCTTTATAAGGACAGGTCCTTTGACTTTC. The whole variable domain, remainder taken from reference TRBV5-5 and TRBJ2-6, is DAGVTQSPTHLIKTRGQQVTLRCSPISGHKSVSWYQQVLGQGPQFIFQYYEKEERGRGNFPDRFSARQFPNYSSELNVNALLLGDSALYLCASSFIRTGPLTFGAGSRLTVL.

The table lists this clonotype with many counts. The V gene is TRBV7-2, the J gene TRBJ2-6; D gene unclear. This CDR3 comprises 16 residues. Germline-derived CDR1 and CDR2 are SGHTA and FQGNSA. The V gene lost 3 bases and the J gene lost 4 bases, with 13 bases spanning the gap. CDR3 DNA sequence: TGTGCCAGCAGCTTTCAAGTAGGATCCGGGGCCAACGTCCTGACTTTC. Translated, it gives CASSFQVGSGANVLTF. The full variable domain, completed using reference TRBV7-2 and TRBJ2-6, is GAGVSQSPSNKVTEKGKDVELRCDPISGHTALYWYRQSLGQGLEFLIYFQGNSAPDKSGLPSDRFSAERTGGSVSTLTIQRTQQEDSAVYLCASSFQVGSGANVLTFGAGSRLTVL.

The V and J genes are TRBV6-5 and TRBJ1-2; D may be TRBD1 (5 bases). Germline CDR1 and CDR2: MNHEY and SVGAGI. This CDR3 spans 12 amino acids. With 6 bases removed from V and 6 bases from J, the gap between germline ends came to 11 bases. DNA for the CDR3: TGTGCCAGCAGCCAGACAGAGGATGGCTACACCTTC. Translation gives CASSQTEDGYTF.

The chain couples TRBV29-1 to TRBJ2-5; a weak D match, TRBD1 (5 bases). The CDR3 loop spans 13 amino acids. Germline CDR1 is SQVTM and CDR2 is ANQGSEA. V was clipped by 7 bases and J by 4 bases, with 16 bases between them. The CDR3 DNA follows: TGCAGCGCTCAGGACGTGGGGCGAGAGACCCAGTACTTC. This translates into CSAQDVGRETQYF.

This clonotype was detected only a few times. The rearrangement links TRBV11-2 to TRBJ1-6; D may be TRBD1 (5 bases). V lost 5 bases and J 2 bases, leaving 10 bases between the germline ends. Germline V gene lookup returns CDR1 SGHAT and CDR2 FQNNGV. The CDR3 consists of 15 residues. Written as DNA, the CDR3 is TGTGCCAGCAGCACCCAGGGAACCTATAATTCACCCCTCCACTTT. Translating it yields CASSTQGTYNSPLHF.

This clonotype was found a few times. This chain uses TRBV28 with TRBJ2-6; possible D gene TRBD2, 5 bases. V was clipped by 3 bases and J by 0 bases, with 9 bases between them. This CDR3 is 16 amino acids long. Germline loops: CDR1 MDHEN, CDR2 SYDVKM. CDR3 amino acids: CASSLVGDSGANVLTF. CDR3 bases: TGTGCCAGCAGTTTGGTCGGGGACTCTGGGGCCAACGTCCTGACTTTC. Full variable domain (rest looked up from reference TRBV28 and TRBJ2-6): DVKVTQSSRYLVKRTGEKVFLECVQDMDHENMFWYRQDPGLGLRLIYFSYDVKMKEKGDIPEGYSVSREKKERFSLILESASTNQTSMYLCASSLVGDSGANVLTFGAGSRLTVL.

This sequence joins TRBV5-6 and TRBJ1-4; no definite D call. Germline V gives CDR1 SGHDT, CDR2 YYEEEE. The CDR3 is 15 residues long. The V and J ends lost 4 bases and 5 bases respectively, with 15 bases between them. CDR3 in DNA: TGTGCCAGCAGCCTACCCGCGGGTGGAAATGAAAAACTGTTTTTT. This codes for CASSLPAGGNEKLFF.

The chain has TRBV7-8 and TRBJ2-1; TRBD2 agrees at 10 bases. CDR3 length: 15 amino acids. The V gene end was trimmed by 8 bases and the J gene end by 4 bases; junction bases not matched to a gene: 8. Germline loops: CDR1 SGHVS, CDR2 FQNEAQ. The CDR3 protein is CASLNVAGGYNEQFF. CDR3 in DNA: TGTGCCAGCCTCAACGTAGCGGGGGGTTACAATGAGCAGTTCTTC.

This clonotype was seen a handful of times. J is TRBJ2-7 and V is TRBV12-3 or TRBV12-4; TRBD1 matches 9 bases. This CDR3 has 19 amino acids. The V segment lost 2 bases and the J segment 5 bases; nucleotides outside the gene matches: 19. The CDR3 loop is CASSLWDRVPADGPDEQYF. CDR3 DNA: TGTGCCAGCAGTTTATGGGACAGGGTCCCAGCAGATGGTCCGGACGAGCAGTACTTC.

This clonotype was seen many times. The chain couples TRBV7-6 to TRBJ2-1, with TRBD1 matching over 12 bases. CDR1 SGHVS and CDR2 FNYEAQ come from the germline V gene. The CDR3 has 15 amino acids. The junction had 0 bases not matched to a gene; V was cut back by 1 base and J by 5 bases. The CDR3: CASSLGDRGHNEQFF. The CDR3, as DNA: TGTGCCAGCAGCTTAGGGGACAGGGGGCACAATGAGCAGTTCTTC. Filled out from reference TRBV7-6 and TRBJ2-1, the complete variable domain reads GAGVSQSPRYKVTKRGQDVALRCDPISGHVSLYWYRQALGQGPEFLTYFNYEAQQDKSGLPNDRFSAERPEGSISTLTIQRTEQRDSAMYRCASSLGDRGHNEQFFGPGTRLTVL.

The rearrangement links TRBV10-3 to TRBJ2-1; TRBD2 is a possible D gene (6 bases). With 3 bases removed from V and 4 bases from J, the gap between germline ends came to 22 bases. The CDR3 totals 18 residues. Germline values: CDR1 ENHRY, CDR2 SYGVKD. Here the CDR3 reads CAISDPFPREALYNEQFF. The CDR3 DNA is TGTGCCATCAGTGATCCATTTCCTAGGGAGGCCTTGTACAATGAGCAGTTCTTC.

This clonotype was seen more than once but under ten times. The J gene is TRBJ2-1, the V gene TRBV9; D may be TRBD1 (5 bases). Trimming removed 7 bases from V and 6 bases from J, with 14 bases in between. Germline CDR1 SGDLS, CDR2 YYNGEE. This CDR3 is built from 13 residues. The CDR3 here is CASSRGGINEQFF. In DNA, the CDR3 is TGTGCCAGCTCTAGGGGCGGCATCAATGAGCAGTTCTTC.

This chain uses TRBV6-8 with TRBJ2-5, with D perhaps matching TRBD1 (5 bases). V gave up 4 bases and J gave up 10 bases, with 13 bases separating them. This CDR3 is built from 12 residues. Germline-derived CDR1 and CDR2 are MNHGY and SAAAGT. CDR3 loop: CASSSPGKDQYF. The CDR3 nucleotides read TGTGCCAGCAGTTCCCCAGGGAAGGACCAGTACTTC.

CDR3 residues: CAITMTEGNTIYF. In nucleotides, the CDR3 is TGTGCCATCACTATGACAGAGGGAAACACCATATATTTT. The chain uses TRBV10-3 and TRBJ1-3; a possible D gene is TRBD1 (5 bases). V lost 7 bases to trimming and J lost 4 bases, with 11 bases between them. Germline V lookup: CDR1 ENHRY, CDR2 SYGVKD. The CDR3 length is 13 residues.

The chain joins TRBV20-1 to TRBJ2-1; no firm D call. The CDR3 totals 12 residues. With 6 bases removed from V and 4 bases from J, the gap between germline ends came to 10 bases. From germline, CDR1 is DFQATT and CDR2 SNEGSKA (reference sequence). The CDR3 DNA reads TGCAGTGCCCTGGCGCCTTACAATGAGCAGTTCTTC. Residues: CSALAPYNEQFF.